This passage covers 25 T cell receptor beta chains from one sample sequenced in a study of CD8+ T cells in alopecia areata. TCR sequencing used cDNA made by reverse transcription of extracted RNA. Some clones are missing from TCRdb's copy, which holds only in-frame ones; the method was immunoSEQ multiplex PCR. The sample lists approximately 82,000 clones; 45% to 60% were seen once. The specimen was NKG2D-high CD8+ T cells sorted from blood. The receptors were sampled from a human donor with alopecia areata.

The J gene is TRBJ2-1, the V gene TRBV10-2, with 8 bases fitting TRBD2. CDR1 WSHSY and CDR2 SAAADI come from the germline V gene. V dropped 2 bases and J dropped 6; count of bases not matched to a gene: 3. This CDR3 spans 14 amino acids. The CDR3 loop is CASSEPGGINEQFF. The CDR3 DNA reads TGCGCCAGCAGTGAGCCGGGAGGGATCAATGAGCAGTTCTTC.

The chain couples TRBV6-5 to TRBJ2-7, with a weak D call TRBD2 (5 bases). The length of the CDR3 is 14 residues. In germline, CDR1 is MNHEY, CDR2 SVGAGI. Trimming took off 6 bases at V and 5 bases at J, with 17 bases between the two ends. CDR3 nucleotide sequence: TGTGCCAGCAGACGCGAGGAGGATAGCGACGAGCAGTACTTC. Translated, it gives CASRREEDSDEQYF.

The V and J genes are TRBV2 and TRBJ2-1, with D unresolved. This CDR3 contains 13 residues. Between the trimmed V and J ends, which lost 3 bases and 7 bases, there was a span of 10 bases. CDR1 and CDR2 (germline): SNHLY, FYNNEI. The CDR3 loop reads CASSDLKVNEQFF. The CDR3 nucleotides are TGTGCCAGCAGTGACTTAAAGGTGAATGAGCAGTTCTTC. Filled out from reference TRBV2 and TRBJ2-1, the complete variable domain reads EPEVTQTPSHQVTQMGQEVILRCVPISNHLYFYWYRQILGQKVEFLVSFYNNEISEKSEIFDDQFSVERPDGSNFTLKIRSTKLEDSAMYFCASSDLKVNEQFFGPGTRLTVL.

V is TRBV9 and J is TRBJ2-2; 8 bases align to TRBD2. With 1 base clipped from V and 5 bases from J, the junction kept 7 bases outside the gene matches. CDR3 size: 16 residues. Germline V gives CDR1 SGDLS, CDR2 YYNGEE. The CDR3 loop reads CASSVSGSGGTGELFF. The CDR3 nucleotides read TGTGCCAGCAGCGTAAGCGGGAGTGGCGGAACCGGGGAGCTGTTTTTT.

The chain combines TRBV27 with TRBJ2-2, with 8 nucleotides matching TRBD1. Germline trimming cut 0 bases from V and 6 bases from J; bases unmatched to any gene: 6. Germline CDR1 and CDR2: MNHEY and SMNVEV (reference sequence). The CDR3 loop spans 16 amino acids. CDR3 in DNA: TGTGCCAGCAGTTTATCGATCGGACAGGGTCCCGGGGAGCTGTTTTTT. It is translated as CASSLSIGQGPGELFF.

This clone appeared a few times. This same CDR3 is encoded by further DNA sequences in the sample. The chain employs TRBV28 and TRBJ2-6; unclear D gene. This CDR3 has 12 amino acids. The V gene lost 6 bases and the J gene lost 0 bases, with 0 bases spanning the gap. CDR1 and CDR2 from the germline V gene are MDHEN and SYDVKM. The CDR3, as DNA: TGTGCCAGCAGCTCTGGGGCCAACGTCCTGACTTTC. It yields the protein CASSSGANVLTF.

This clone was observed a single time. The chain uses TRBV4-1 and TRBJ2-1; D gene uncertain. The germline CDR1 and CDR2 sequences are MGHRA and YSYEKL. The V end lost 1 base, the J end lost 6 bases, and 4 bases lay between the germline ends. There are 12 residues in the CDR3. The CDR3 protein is CASSQGPNEQFF. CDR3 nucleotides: TGCGCCAGCAGCCAAGGACCCAATGAGCAGTTCTTC.

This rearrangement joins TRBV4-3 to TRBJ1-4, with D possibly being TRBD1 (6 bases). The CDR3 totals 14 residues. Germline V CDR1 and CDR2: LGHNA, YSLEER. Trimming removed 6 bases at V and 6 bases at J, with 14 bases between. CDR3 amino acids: CASREGGTHEKLFF. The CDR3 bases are TGCGCCAGCAGGGAGGGGGGTACTCATGAAAAACTGTTTTTT.

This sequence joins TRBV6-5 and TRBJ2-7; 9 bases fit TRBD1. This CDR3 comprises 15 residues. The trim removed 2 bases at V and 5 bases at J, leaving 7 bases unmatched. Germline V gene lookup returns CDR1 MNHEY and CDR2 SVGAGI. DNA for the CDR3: TGTGCCAGCAGTTACGGGACAGGGTCGGCAAACGAGCAGTACTTC. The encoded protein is CASSYGTGSANEQYF.

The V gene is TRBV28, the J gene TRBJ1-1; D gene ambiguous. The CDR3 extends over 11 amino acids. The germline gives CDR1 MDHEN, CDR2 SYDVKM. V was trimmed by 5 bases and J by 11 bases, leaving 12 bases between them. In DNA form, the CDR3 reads TGTGCCAGCAGTCCGCCGGGAAAGGCTTTCTTT. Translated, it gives CASSPPGKAFF.

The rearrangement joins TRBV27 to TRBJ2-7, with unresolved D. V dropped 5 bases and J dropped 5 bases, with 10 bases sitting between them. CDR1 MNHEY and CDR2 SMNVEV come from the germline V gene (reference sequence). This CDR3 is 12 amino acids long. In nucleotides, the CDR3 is TGTGCCAGCAGTCCCAAACTGGACGAGCAGTACTTC. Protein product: CASSPKLDEQYF.

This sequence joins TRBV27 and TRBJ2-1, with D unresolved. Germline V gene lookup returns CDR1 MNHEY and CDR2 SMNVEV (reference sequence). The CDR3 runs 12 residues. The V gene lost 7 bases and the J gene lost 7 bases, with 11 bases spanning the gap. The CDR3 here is CASKEGPNEQFF. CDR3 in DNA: TGTGCCAGCAAAGAAGGGCCGAATGAGCAGTTCTTC.

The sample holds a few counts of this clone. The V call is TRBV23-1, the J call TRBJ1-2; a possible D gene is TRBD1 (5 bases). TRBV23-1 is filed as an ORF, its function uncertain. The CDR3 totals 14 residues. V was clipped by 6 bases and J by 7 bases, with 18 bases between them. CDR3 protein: CASRSIREYRGYTF. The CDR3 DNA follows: TGCGCCAGCAGATCAATCAGGGAGTATCGTGGCTACACCTTC.

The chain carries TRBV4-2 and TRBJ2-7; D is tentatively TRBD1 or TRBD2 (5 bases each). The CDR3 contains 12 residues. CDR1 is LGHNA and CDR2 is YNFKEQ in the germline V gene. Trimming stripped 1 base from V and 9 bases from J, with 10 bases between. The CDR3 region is CASSQGTGGQYF. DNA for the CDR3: TGTGCCAGCAGCCAAGGCACTGGGGGGCAGTACTTC.

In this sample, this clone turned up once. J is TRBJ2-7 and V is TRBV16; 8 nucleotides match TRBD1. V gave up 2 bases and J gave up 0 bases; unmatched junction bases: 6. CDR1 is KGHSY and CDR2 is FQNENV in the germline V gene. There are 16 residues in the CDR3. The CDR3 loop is CASSQGQGRYSYEQYF. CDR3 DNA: TGTGCCAGCAGCCAAGGACAGGGACGATACTCCTACGAGCAGTACTTC.

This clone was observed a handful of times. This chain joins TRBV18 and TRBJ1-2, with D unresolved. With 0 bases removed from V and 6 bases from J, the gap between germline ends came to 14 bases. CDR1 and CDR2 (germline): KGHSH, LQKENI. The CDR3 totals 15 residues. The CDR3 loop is CASSPPDNKLDGYTF. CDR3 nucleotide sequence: TGTGCCAGCTCACCACCCGACAATAAGTTGGATGGCTACACCTTC.

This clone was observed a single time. The CDR3 region is CASSHPNEQFF. The CDR3 DNA sequence: TGCGCCAGCAGCCATCCTAATGAGCAGTTCTTC. The V call is TRBV4-1, the J call TRBJ2-1; no firm D call. CDR1 is MGHRA and CDR2 is YSYEKL in the germline V gene. Deletions cut 3 bases from V and 7 bases from J, with 4 bases between. This CDR3 is 11 amino acids long.

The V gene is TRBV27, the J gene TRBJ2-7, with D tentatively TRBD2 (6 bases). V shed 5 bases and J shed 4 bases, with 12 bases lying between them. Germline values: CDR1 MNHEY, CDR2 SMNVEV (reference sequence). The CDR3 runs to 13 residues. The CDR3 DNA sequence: TGTGCCAGCAGTGGGGCCGGGGGATACGAGCAGTACTTC. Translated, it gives CASSGAGGYEQYF.

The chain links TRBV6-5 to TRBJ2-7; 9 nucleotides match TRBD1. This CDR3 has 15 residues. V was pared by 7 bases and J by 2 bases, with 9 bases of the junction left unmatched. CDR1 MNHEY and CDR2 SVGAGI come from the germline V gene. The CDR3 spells CASTSGTGLTYEQYF. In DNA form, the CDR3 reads TGTGCCAGCACCTCCGGGACAGGGCTTACCTACGAGCAGTACTTC.

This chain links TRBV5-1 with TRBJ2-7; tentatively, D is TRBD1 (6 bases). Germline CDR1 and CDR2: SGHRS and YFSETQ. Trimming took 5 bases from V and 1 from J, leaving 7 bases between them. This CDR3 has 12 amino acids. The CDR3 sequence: CASRDRSYEQYF. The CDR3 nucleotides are TGCGCCAGCAGGGACAGATCCTACGAGCAGTACTTC.

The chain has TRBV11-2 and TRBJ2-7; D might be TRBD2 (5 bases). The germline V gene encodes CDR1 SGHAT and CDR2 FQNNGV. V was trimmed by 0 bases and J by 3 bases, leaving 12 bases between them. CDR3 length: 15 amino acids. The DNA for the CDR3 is TGTGCCAGCAGCTTAGACTCCGCGGGCCTCTACGAGCAGTACTTC. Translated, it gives CASSLDSAGLYEQYF.

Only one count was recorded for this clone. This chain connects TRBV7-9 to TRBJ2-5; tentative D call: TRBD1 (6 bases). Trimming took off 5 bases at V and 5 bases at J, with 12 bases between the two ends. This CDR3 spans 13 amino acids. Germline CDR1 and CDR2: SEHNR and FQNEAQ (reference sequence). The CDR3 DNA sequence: TGTGCCAGCAGCCCAGGGGTGGGGGAGACCCAGTACTTC. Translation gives CASSPGVGETQYF.

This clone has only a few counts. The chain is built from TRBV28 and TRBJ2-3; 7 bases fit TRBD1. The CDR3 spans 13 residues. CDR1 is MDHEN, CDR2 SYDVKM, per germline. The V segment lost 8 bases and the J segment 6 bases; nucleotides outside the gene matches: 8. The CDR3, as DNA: TGTGCCAGCGGACCTACAGGGGCTGATACGCAGTATTTT. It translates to CASGPTGADTQYF.

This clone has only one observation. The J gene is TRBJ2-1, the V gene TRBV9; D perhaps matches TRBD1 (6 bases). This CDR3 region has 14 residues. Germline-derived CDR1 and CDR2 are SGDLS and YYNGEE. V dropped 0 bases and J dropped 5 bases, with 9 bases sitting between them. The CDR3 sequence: CASSVEDSNNEQFF. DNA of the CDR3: TGTGCCAGCAGCGTAGAGGACAGTAACAATGAGCAGTTCTTC.

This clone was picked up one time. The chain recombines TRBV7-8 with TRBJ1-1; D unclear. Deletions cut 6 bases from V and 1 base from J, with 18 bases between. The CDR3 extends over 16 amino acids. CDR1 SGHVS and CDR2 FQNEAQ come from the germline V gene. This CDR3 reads CASRPRLGGKNTEAFF. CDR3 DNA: TGTGCCAGCAGACCTCGTCTCGGTGGGAAGAACACTGAAGCTTTCTTT.